This T cell receptor (beta chain) comes out of a study of blood T cell repertoires in COVID-19. TCRdb's table, derived via immunoSEQ multiplex PCR, lists solely in-frame clones and lacks some. The sample contains 430,000 or so clones, 88% of which appear only once. This CDR3 has 15 residues. Germline loops: CDR1 SGDLS, CDR2 YYNGEE. The V end was cut by 5 bases, the J end by 5 bases, with 16 bases between. Sequenced input: PBMCs or T cells enriched from blood (not recorded which). This TCR was recovered from a woman aged 18 to 35 who had been exposed to COVID-19. V usage is TRBV9 and J usage is TRBJ2-2, with D tentatively TRBD1 (6 bases). CDR3 amino acids: CASSSLQGTTGELFF. The CDR3 nucleotides read TGTGCCAGCAGTTCATTACAGGGTACAACCGGGGAGCTGTTTTTT.